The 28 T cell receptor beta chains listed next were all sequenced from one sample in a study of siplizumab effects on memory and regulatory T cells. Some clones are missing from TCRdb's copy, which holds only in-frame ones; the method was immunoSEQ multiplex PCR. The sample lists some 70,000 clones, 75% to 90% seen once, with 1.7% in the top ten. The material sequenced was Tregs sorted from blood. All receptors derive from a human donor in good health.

CDR3 loop: CASSSPKGTSALNEQFF. In DNA, the CDR3 is TGTGCCAGCAGCTCACCCAAGGGGACTAGCGCCCTCAATGAGCAGTTCTTC. V usage is TRBV7-8 and J usage is TRBJ2-1, with 10 bases lining up with TRBD2. The length of the CDR3 is 17 residues. Unmatched junction bases numbered 12, after V lost 4 bases and J lost 6 bases. In germline, CDR1 is SGHVS, CDR2 FQNEAQ.

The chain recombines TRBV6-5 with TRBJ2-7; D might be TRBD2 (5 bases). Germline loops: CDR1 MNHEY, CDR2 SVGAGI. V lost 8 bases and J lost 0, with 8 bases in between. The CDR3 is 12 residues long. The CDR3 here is CASSGSSYEQYF. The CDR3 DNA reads TGTGCCAGCTCTGGGAGCTCCTACGAGCAGTACTTC.

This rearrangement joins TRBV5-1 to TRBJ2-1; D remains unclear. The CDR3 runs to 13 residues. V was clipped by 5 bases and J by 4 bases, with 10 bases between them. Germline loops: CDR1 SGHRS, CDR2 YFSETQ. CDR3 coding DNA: TGCGCCAGCAGGGCAGATTGGTACAATGAGCAGTTCTTC. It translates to CASRADWYNEQFF.

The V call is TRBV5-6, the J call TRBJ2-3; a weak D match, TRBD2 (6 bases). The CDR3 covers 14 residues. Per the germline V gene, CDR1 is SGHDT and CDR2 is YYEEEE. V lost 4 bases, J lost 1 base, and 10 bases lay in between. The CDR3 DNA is TGTGCCAGCAGCACCACGGGGGGCACAGATACGCAGTATTTT. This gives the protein CASSTTGGTDTQYF.

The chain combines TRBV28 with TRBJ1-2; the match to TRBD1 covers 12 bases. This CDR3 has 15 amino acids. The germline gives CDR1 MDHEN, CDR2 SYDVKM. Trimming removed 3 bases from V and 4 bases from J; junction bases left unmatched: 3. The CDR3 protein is CASSLGQGAGYGYTF. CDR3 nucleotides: TGTGCCAGCAGTTTGGGACAGGGGGCAGGCTATGGCTACACCTTC.

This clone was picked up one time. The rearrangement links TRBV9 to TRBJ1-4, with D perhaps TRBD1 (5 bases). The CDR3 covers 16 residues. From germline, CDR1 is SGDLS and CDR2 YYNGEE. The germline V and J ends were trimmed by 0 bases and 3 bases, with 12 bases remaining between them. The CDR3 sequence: CASSVDPQGPNEKLFF. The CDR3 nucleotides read TGTGCCAGCAGCGTAGACCCGCAGGGTCCTAATGAAAAACTGTTTTTT.

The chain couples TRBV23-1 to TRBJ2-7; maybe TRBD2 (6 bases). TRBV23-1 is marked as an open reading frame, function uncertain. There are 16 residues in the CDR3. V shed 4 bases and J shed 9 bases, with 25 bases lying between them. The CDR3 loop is CASSRRRGGSPNPQYF. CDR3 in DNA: TGCGCCAGCAGTCGTCGGCGGGGCGGATCACCCAATCCGCAGTACTTC.

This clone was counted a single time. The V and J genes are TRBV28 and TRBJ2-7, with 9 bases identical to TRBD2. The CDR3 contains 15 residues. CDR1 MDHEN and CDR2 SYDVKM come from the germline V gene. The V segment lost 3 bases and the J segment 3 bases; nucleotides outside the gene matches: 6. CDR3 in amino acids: CASSFSAGGSYEQYF. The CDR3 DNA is TGTGCCAGCAGTTTCTCAGCGGGAGGTAGCTACGAGCAGTACTTC.

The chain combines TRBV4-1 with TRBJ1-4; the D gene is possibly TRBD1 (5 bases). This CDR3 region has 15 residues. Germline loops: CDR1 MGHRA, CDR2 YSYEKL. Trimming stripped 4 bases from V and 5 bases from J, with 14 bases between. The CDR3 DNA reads TGCGCCAGCAGCCCACAAAGGGGCATCAATGAAAAACTGTTTTTT. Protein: CASSPQRGINEKLFF.

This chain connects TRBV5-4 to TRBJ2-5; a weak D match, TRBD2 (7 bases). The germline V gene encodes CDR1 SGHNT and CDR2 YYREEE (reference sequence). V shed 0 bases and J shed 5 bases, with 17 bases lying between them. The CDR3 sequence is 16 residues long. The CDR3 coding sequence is TGTGCCAGCAGCTTGGAACTGAGGGGGGGCCGGGAGACCCAGTACTTC. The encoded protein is CASSLELRGGRETQYF. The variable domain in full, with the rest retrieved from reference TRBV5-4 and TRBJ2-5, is ETGVTQSPTHLIKTRGQQVTLRCSSQSGHNTVSWYQQALGQGPQFIFQYYREEENGRGNFPPRFSGLQFPNYSSELNVNALELDDSALYLCASSLELRGGRETQYFGPGTRLLVL.

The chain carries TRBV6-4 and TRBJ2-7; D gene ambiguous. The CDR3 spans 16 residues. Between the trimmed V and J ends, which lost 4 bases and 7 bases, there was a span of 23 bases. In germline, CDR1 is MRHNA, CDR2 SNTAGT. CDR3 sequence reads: CASSGGLPGTQFEQYF. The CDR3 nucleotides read TGTGCCAGCAGTGGCGGTTTACCGGGCACACAATTTGAGCAGTACTTC.

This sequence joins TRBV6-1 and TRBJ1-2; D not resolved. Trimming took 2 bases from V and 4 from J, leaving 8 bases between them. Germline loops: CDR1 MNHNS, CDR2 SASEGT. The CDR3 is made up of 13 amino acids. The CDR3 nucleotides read TGTGCCAGCAGTGAACGAGGGTTCTATGGCTACACCTTC. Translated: CASSERGFYGYTF.

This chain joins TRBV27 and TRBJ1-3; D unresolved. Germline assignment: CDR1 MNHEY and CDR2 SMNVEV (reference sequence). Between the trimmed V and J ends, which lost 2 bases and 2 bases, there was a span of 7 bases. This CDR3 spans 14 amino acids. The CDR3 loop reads CASSLAQAGNTIYF. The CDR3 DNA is TGTGCCAGCAGTTTAGCTCAGGCTGGAAACACCATATATTTT.

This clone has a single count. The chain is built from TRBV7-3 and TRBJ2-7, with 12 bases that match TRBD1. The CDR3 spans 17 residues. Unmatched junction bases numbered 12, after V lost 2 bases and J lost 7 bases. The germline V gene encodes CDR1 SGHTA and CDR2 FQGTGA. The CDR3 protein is CASSLLGPGQGAGEQYF. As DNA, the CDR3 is TGTGCCAGCAGCTTATTGGGACCGGGACAGGGGGCGGGGGAGCAGTACTTC.

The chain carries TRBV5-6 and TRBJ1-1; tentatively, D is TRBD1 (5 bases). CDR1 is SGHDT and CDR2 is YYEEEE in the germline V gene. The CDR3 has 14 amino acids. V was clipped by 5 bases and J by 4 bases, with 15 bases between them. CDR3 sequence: CASRTTVLSTEAFF. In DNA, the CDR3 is TGTGCCAGCAGGACGACAGTGCTTAGCACTGAAGCTTTCTTT.

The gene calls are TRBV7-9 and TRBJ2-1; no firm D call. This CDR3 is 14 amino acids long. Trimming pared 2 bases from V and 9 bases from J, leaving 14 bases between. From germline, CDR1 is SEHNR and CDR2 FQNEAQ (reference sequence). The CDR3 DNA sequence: TGTGCCAGCAGCTTAATCGTCCCCGTTTCTGAGCAGTTCTTC. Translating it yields CASSLIVPVSEQFF.

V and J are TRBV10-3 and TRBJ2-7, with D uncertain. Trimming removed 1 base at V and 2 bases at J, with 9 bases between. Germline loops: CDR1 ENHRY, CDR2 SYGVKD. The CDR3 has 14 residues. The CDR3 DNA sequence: TGTGCCATCAGTGAGTTTGCAGGAACCTACGAGCAGTACTTC. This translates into CAISEFAGTYEQYF.

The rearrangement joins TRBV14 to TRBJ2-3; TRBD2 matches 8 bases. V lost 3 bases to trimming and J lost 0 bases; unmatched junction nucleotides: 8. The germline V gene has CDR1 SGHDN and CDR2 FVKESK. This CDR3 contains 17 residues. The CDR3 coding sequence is TGTGCCAGCAGCCAGAGGAAAGCGGGAGTAAGCACAGATACGCAGTATTTT. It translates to CASSQRKAGVSTDTQYF.

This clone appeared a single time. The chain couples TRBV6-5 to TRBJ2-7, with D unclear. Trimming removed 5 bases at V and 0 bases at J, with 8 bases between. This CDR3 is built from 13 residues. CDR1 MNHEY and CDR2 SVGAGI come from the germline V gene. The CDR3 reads CASSISSSYEQYF. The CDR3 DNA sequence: TGTGCCAGCAGTATTTCCTCCTCCTACGAGCAGTACTTC.

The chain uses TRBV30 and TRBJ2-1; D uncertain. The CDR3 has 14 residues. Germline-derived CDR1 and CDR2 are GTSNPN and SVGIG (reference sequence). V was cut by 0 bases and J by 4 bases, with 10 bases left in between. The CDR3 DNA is TGTGCCTGGAGTGTACTCGATCGGTACAATGAGCAGTTCTTC. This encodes CAWSVLDRYNEQFF.

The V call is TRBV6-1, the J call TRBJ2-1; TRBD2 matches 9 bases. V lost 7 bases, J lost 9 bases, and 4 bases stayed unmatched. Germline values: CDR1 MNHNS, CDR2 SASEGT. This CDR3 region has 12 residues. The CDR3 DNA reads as TGTGCCAGCACCAAGACTAGCGGTGAGCAGTTCTTC. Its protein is CASTKTSGEQFF.

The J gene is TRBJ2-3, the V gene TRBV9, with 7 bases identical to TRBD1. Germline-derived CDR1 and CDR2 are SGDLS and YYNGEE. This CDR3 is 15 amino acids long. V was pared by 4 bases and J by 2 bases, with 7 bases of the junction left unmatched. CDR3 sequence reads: CASSTYEGATDTQYF. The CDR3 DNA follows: TGTGCCAGCAGCACCTACGAGGGGGCCACAGATACGCAGTATTTT.

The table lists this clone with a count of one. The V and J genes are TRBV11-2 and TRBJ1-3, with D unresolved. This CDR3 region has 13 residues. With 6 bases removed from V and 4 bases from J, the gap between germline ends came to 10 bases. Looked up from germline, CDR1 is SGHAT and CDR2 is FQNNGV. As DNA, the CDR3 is TGTGCCAGCAGGTGGAGTGGGGGAAACACCATATATTTT. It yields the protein CASRWSGGNTIYF.

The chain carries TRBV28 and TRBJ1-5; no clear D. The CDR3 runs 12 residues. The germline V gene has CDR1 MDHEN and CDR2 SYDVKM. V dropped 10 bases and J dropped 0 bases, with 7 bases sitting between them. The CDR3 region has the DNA TGTGCCACCTTATATAGCAATCAGCCCCAGCATTTT. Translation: CATLYSNQPQHF.

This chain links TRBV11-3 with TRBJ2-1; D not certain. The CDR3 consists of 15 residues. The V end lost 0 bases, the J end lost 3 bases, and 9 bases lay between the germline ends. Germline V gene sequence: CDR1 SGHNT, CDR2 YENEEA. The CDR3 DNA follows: TGTGCCAGCAGCTTAGATTCGGCGGTCTACAATGAGCAGTTCTTC. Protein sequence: CASSLDSAVYNEQFF.

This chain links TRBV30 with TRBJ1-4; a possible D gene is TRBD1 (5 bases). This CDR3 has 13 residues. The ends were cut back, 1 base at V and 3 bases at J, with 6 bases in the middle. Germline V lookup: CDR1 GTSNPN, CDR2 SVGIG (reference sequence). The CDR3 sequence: CAWSGGSNEKLFF. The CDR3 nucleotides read TGTGCCTGGAGTGGGGGCTCTAATGAAAAACTGTTTTTT. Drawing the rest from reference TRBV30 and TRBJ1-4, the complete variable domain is SQTIHQWPATLVQPVGSPLSLECTVEGTSNPNLYWYRQAAGRGLQLLFYSVGIGQISSEVPQNLSASRPQDRQFILSSKKLLLSDSGFYLCAWSGGSNEKLFFGSGTQLSVL.

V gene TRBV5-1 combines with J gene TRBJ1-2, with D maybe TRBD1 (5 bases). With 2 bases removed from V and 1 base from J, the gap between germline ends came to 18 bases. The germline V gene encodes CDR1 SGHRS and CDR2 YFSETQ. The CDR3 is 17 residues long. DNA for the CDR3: TGCGCCAGCAGCTTAACACCGGGACGATCGTTTAACTATGGCTACACCTTC. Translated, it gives CASSLTPGRSFNYGYTF.

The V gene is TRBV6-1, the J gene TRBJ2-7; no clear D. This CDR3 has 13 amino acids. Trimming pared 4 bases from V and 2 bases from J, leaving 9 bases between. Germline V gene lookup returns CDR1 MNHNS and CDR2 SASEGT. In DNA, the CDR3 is TGTGCCAGCAGTGCCCAGGAACCCTACGAGCAGTACTTC. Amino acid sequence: CASSAQEPYEQYF.